These T cell receptor beta chains were read from a single sample in a study of brain metastases from non-small cell lung cancer. Using immunoSEQ multiplex PCR, the repertoire was profiled, and TCRdb retains in-frame clones only, with some absent. The table shows over a thousand clones, with 75% to 90% occurring only once. The sequencing sample was made of tumor-adjacent normal tissue. Receptors were obtained from a donor aged 40 or older with non-small cell lung cancer. CDR3s include the opening cysteine and the closing phenylalanine or tryptophan. The D gene is left open where the match is weak. Where a row states a size, it is once, few, many or the class of an expanded clone; other rows omit it.

>TRBD1|TRBV28|TRBJ1-1|-
CASIHRGGGVNTEAFF
TGTGCCAGCATCCACAGGGGAGGGGGCGTGAACACTGAAGCTTTCTTT
>TRBD1|TRBV3-1/TRBV3-2|TRBJ1-1|-
CASSHRDRPGKAFF
TGTGCCAGCAGCCATCGGGACAGACCGGGGAAGGCTTTCTTT
>-|TRBV19|TRBJ2-2|-
CASTGRRAANTGELFF
TGTGCCAGTACAGGACGCCGGGCCGCCAACACCGGGGAGCTGTTTTTT
>TRBD1|TRBV18|TRBJ2-7|-
CASSPLTGAEQYF
TGTGCCAGCTCGCCTCTCACAGGGGCCGAGCAGTACTTC
>-|TRBV9|TRBJ1-4|-
CASSVTGQGHEKLFF
TGTGCCAGCAGCGTTACTGGGCAGGGACACGAAAAACTGTTTTTT
>-|TRBV19|TRBJ2-2|few
CASQGRIANTGELFF
TGTGCCTCCCAGGGGAGAATAGCGAACACCGGGGAGCTGTTTTTT
>TRBD2|TRBV11-1|TRBJ2-1|-
CASSPVGTSGNYEQFF
TGTGCCAGCAGTCCAGTTGGGACTAGCGGGAACTATGAGCAGTTCTTC
>-|TRBV10-1|TRBJ1-5|-
CASVTGPEDNQPQHF
TGCGCCAGCGTTACCGGGCCCGAAGACAATCAGCCCCAGCATTTT
>-|TRBV7-2|TRBJ2-6|-
CASSLRYSGANVLTF
TGTGCCAGCAGCTTGCGGTACTCTGGGGCCAACGTCCTGACTTTC
>-|TRBV5-6|TRBJ2-1|-
CASSLGQYNEQFF
TGTGCCAGCAGCTTGGGACAGTACAATGAGCAGTTCTTC
>-|TRBV14|TRBJ2-5|-
CASSQGRETQYF
TGTGCCAGCAGCCAAGGCAGGGAGACCCAGTACTTC
>-|TRBV5-6|TRBJ2-1|-
CASSRQGGNEQFF
TGTGCCAGCAGCCGACAGGGAGGCAATGAGCAGTTCTTC
>TRBD2|TRBV5-8|TRBJ2-3|-
CASSLAGGGTSTDTQYF
TGTGCCAGCAGCTTGGCGGGAGGAGGGACCAGCACAGATACGCAGTATTTT
>-|TRBV19|TRBJ1-5|-
CASWGGYNQPQHF
TGTGCCAGCTGGGGCGGTTACAATCAGCCCCAGCATTTT
>TRBD1|TRBV6-5|TRBJ1-2|-
CASSYTGGSNYGYTF
TGTGCCAGCAGTTACACAGGGGGGAGTAACTATGGCTACACCTTC
>-|TRBV9|TRBJ2-3|-
CASSPEGSGTGDTQYF
TGTGCCAGCAGCCCAGAGGGTAGCGGGACAGGAGATACGCAGTATTTT
>-|TRBV15|TRBJ2-1|once
CATSRDSGTGNVF
TGTGCCACCAGCAGAGATAGTGGCACTGGCAATGTCTTC
>TRBD1|TRBV18|TRBJ2-7|-
CASSPPDRGYFYEQYF
TGTGCCAGCTCACCCCCGGACAGGGGCTATTTCTACGAGCAGTACTTC
>-|TRBV10-3|TRBJ1-4|once
CAISLGGGGEKLFF
TGTGCCATCAGTCTCGGGGGGGGAGGAGAAAAACTGTTTTTT
>-|TRBV6-5|TRBJ1-2|-
CASTLGQGANYGYTF
TGTGCCAGCACCCTCGGCCAGGGAGCTAACTATGGCTACACCTTC
>-|TRBV9|TRBJ2-5|-
CASSVGVSPHQETQYF
TGTGCCAGCAGCGTAGGTGTTAGCCCCCATCAAGAGACCCAGTACTTC
>-|TRBV7-8|TRBJ1-4|-
CASSLTVTNEKLFF
TGTGCCAGCAGCTTGACAGTGACTAATGAAAAACTGTTTTTT
>-|TRBV2|TRBJ2-7|once
CASTQGQVAPGEQYF
TGTGCCAGCACTCAGGGGCAAGTGGCCCCGGGAGAGCAGTACTTC